This entry lists 7 T cell receptor beta chains sequenced from one sample in a study of T cell responses to AZD1222 COVID-19 vaccine. Repertoires were generated with immunoSEQ multiplex PCR, while TCRdb's copy carries only in-frame clones and drops some. The top ten clones hold 1.1% to 1.5% of a sample with around 160,000 clones, roughly nine tenths of them seen once. The sample was peripheral blood, taken on day 0 of AZD1222 vaccination. The receptors derive from an adult in good health.

The chain recombines TRBV11-3 with TRBJ2-2; D is ambiguous. Germline loops: CDR1 SGHNT, CDR2 YENEEA. The CDR3 is 14 amino acids. Trimming left V 1 base short and J 6 bases short, with 9 bases between. The CDR3 protein is CASSLAVRSGELFF. In nucleotides, the CDR3 is TGTGCCAGCAGCTTAGCAGTGCGTTCCGGGGAGCTGTTTTTT.

This sequence joins TRBV15 and TRBJ1-6, with no clear D. This CDR3 has 17 amino acids. The germline V and J ends were trimmed by 0 bases and 7 bases, with 16 bases remaining between them. In germline, CDR1 is LNHNV, CDR2 YYDKDF (reference sequence). The CDR3 bases are TGTGCCACCAGCAGAGATCAGCGGCGACTGGAGAATTCACCCCTCCACTTT. The encoded protein is CATSRDQRRLENSPLHF.

The chain links TRBV7-6 to TRBJ1-3; D call uncertain. CDR1 and CDR2 from the germline V gene are SGHVS and FNYEAQ. V was cut by 1 base and J by 1 base, with 17 bases left in between. The length of the CDR3 is 18 residues. The CDR3 here is CASSLVVDPMGSGNTIYF. DNA of the CDR3: TGTGCCAGCAGCTTAGTTGTGGACCCAATGGGGTCTGGAAACACCATATATTTT.

J is TRBJ2-7 and V is TRBV6-5, with 10 bases fitting TRBD2. The CDR3 covers 16 residues. Germline trimming cut 1 base from V and 2 bases from J; bases unmatched to any gene: 5. Germline V gene data show CDR1 as MNHEY and CDR2 as SVGAGI. CDR3 DNA: TGTGCCAGCAGTTACTGGCGGGGGACTAGCGCCTACGAGCAGTACTTC. It yields the protein CASSYWRGTSAYEQYF.

The J gene is TRBJ2-7, the V gene TRBV10-3, with D uncertain. Deletions cut 0 bases from V and 0 bases from J, with 9 bases between. This CDR3 is built from 15 residues. The V gene's germline CDR1 is ENHRY and CDR2 SYGVKD. The CDR3 loop is CAISESVPSSYEQYF. DNA of the CDR3: TGTGCCATCAGTGAGTCGGTCCCAAGCTCCTACGAGCAGTACTTC.

This clone was seen once. The rearrangement uses TRBV7-6 and TRBJ2-3; D gene unclear. Germline CDR1 SGHVS, CDR2 FNYEAQ. This CDR3 contains 11 residues. V dropped 1 base and J dropped 6 bases, with 2 bases sitting between them. The CDR3 here is CASSLDDTQYF. Written as DNA, the CDR3 is TGTGCCAGCAGCTTAGATGATACGCAGTATTTT.

The chain carries TRBV2 and TRBJ1-2, with D uncertain. CDR1 SNHLY and CDR2 FYNNEI come from the germline V gene. Between the trimmed V and J ends, which lost 6 bases and 4 bases, there was a span of 9 bases. The CDR3 length is 12 residues. CDR3 sequence reads: CASRRALYGYTF. CDR3 coding DNA: TGTGCCAGCAGGAGGGCTCTCTATGGCTACACCTTC.